This T cell receptor beta chain is from a study of neoadjuvant anti-PD-1 for oral cavity cancer (dated by TCRdb to the early 2020s). About the investigation overall: Before curative-intent surgical resection, most patients were given three to four biweekly doses of nivolumab at 3 mg/kg. For patients who did not progress, a fourth nivolumab dose was given around day 43, followed by definitive surgical resection on days 50-56. Under RECIST 1.1, a patient counted as a responder if showing complete response, partial response or stable disease, and as a non-responder if showing progression. A roughly 35% response rate was observed in the parent correlative cohort, in which 12 patients were included.

Per the publication, the time point label means: before neoadjuvant nivolumab. Patients were newly diagnosed with stage II-IVA oral cavity squamous cell carcinoma and had received no prior systemic or radiation treatment. The cohort was made up of patients with locally advanced, HPV-negative oral cavity squamous cell carcinoma. The samples were drawn from a longitudinal correlative study tied to a single-arm phase II trial testing neoadjuvant nivolumab in oral cavity squamous cell carcinoma. Subject-matched pre- and post-treatment PBMCs and tumors from three responders and three non-responders underwent genomic DNA-based TCRbeta sequencing. The Maxwell RSC DNA from Tissue kit was used to isolate genomic DNA from tumor tissue. A remark on this clone: The antigen this receptor binds is unknown. No base quality values were provided; no much bigger clone lies one nucleotide off.

General conclusions and limits of the study: Higher pretreatment blood Treg/Th17 ratios correlated with both higher pretreatment blood TCRbeta clonality and lower post-treatment tumor TCRbeta clonality. Greater tumor shrinkage correlated with larger post-treatment sizes of preexisting intratumoral clones, which suggests that expansion of preexisting clones contributed to response. The TCR analyses had only a few patients in each response group, and the authors called for validation in larger cohorts.

Tumor libraries used mostly approximately 4.4 ug of input genomic DNA for survey sequencing, with two replicates per sample. The immunoSEQ hsTCRbeta kit was used to prepare TCRbeta libraries according to the manufacturer's instructions. The finished libraries were brought together in one pool at approximately 3 nM, which was then read using an Illumina NovaSeq 6000 S4 flow cell. Processing in the source paper ran as follows. Raw data preprocessing and quality control were performed with the immunoSEQ Analyzer. The analysis was restricted to productive rearrangements, with each unique CDR3 amino acid sequence defining a clonotype. Repertoire clonality was estimated as the Gini-Simpson index, which was calculated using the R package tcR. Student's t test was used to compare Gini indices, while Pearson correlation assessed associations with tumor size change. TCRdb's version of the immuneACCESS table is confined to in-frame rearrangements and falls short of the full clone set. An unresolved V gene accounts for under half of the shortfall where checked; the remainder is of unknown origin. From that table come the V and J calls and clone size; the DNA was used to work out D and trimming. This sample comprises 6,500 to 9,000 clones, 48% of them detected only once. 11% of the sample goes to the ten largest clones.

This sample comprised tumor tissue, obtained before nivolumab (anti-PD-1) treatment. The TCR comes from a person between 40 and 85 years old with oral cavity squamous cell carcinoma.

DNA sequence: TGTGCCAGCAGTCGGTCGGGGCTGAGAGATGAAAAACTGTTTTTT. This yields the protein CASSRSGLRDEKLFF. The V and J genes are TRBV2 and TRBJ1-4; the D region possibly corresponds to TRBD1 (5 bases align). CDR1 SNHLY and CDR2 FYNNEI are derived from the germline V gene. Measured from the cysteine to the phenylalanine, the CDR3 is 15 residues long. Just the 45-base CDR3 DNA is kept, in frame starting at base 1. Relative to germline, V is 5 bases shorter and J is 6 bases shorter, with 16 bases between their ends. The variable domain in full, with residues beyond the CDR3 obtained from the reference TRBV2 and TRBJ1-4 genes, is EPEVTQTPSHQVTQMGQEVILRCVPISNHLYFYWYRQILGQKVEFLVSFYNNEISEKSEIFDDQFSVERPDGSNFTLKIRSTKLEDSAMYFCASSRSGLRDEKLFFGSGTQLSVL.